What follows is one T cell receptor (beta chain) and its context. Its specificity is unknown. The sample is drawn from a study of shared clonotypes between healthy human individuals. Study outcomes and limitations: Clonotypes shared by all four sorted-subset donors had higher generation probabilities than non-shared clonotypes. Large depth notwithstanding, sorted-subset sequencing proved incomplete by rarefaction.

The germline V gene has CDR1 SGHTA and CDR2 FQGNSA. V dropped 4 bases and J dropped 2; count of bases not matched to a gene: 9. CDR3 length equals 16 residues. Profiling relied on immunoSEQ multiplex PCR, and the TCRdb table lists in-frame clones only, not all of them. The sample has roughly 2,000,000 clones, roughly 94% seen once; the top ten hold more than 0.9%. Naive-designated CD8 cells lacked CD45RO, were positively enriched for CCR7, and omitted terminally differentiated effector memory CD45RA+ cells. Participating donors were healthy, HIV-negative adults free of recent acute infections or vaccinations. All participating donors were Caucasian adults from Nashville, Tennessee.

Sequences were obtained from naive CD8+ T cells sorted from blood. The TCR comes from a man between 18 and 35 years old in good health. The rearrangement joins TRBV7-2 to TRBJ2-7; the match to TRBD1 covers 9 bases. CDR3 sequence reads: CASSYPGQGKPYEQYF. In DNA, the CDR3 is TGTGCCAGCAGCTATCCGGGACAGGGAAAACCCTACGAGCAGTACTTC. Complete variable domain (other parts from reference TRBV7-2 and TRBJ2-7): GAGVSQSPSNKVTEKGKDVELRCDPISGHTALYWYRQSLGQGLEFLIYFQGNSAPDKSGLPSDRFSAERTGGSVSTLTIQRTQQEDSAVYLCASSYPGQGKPYEQYFGPGTRLTVT.